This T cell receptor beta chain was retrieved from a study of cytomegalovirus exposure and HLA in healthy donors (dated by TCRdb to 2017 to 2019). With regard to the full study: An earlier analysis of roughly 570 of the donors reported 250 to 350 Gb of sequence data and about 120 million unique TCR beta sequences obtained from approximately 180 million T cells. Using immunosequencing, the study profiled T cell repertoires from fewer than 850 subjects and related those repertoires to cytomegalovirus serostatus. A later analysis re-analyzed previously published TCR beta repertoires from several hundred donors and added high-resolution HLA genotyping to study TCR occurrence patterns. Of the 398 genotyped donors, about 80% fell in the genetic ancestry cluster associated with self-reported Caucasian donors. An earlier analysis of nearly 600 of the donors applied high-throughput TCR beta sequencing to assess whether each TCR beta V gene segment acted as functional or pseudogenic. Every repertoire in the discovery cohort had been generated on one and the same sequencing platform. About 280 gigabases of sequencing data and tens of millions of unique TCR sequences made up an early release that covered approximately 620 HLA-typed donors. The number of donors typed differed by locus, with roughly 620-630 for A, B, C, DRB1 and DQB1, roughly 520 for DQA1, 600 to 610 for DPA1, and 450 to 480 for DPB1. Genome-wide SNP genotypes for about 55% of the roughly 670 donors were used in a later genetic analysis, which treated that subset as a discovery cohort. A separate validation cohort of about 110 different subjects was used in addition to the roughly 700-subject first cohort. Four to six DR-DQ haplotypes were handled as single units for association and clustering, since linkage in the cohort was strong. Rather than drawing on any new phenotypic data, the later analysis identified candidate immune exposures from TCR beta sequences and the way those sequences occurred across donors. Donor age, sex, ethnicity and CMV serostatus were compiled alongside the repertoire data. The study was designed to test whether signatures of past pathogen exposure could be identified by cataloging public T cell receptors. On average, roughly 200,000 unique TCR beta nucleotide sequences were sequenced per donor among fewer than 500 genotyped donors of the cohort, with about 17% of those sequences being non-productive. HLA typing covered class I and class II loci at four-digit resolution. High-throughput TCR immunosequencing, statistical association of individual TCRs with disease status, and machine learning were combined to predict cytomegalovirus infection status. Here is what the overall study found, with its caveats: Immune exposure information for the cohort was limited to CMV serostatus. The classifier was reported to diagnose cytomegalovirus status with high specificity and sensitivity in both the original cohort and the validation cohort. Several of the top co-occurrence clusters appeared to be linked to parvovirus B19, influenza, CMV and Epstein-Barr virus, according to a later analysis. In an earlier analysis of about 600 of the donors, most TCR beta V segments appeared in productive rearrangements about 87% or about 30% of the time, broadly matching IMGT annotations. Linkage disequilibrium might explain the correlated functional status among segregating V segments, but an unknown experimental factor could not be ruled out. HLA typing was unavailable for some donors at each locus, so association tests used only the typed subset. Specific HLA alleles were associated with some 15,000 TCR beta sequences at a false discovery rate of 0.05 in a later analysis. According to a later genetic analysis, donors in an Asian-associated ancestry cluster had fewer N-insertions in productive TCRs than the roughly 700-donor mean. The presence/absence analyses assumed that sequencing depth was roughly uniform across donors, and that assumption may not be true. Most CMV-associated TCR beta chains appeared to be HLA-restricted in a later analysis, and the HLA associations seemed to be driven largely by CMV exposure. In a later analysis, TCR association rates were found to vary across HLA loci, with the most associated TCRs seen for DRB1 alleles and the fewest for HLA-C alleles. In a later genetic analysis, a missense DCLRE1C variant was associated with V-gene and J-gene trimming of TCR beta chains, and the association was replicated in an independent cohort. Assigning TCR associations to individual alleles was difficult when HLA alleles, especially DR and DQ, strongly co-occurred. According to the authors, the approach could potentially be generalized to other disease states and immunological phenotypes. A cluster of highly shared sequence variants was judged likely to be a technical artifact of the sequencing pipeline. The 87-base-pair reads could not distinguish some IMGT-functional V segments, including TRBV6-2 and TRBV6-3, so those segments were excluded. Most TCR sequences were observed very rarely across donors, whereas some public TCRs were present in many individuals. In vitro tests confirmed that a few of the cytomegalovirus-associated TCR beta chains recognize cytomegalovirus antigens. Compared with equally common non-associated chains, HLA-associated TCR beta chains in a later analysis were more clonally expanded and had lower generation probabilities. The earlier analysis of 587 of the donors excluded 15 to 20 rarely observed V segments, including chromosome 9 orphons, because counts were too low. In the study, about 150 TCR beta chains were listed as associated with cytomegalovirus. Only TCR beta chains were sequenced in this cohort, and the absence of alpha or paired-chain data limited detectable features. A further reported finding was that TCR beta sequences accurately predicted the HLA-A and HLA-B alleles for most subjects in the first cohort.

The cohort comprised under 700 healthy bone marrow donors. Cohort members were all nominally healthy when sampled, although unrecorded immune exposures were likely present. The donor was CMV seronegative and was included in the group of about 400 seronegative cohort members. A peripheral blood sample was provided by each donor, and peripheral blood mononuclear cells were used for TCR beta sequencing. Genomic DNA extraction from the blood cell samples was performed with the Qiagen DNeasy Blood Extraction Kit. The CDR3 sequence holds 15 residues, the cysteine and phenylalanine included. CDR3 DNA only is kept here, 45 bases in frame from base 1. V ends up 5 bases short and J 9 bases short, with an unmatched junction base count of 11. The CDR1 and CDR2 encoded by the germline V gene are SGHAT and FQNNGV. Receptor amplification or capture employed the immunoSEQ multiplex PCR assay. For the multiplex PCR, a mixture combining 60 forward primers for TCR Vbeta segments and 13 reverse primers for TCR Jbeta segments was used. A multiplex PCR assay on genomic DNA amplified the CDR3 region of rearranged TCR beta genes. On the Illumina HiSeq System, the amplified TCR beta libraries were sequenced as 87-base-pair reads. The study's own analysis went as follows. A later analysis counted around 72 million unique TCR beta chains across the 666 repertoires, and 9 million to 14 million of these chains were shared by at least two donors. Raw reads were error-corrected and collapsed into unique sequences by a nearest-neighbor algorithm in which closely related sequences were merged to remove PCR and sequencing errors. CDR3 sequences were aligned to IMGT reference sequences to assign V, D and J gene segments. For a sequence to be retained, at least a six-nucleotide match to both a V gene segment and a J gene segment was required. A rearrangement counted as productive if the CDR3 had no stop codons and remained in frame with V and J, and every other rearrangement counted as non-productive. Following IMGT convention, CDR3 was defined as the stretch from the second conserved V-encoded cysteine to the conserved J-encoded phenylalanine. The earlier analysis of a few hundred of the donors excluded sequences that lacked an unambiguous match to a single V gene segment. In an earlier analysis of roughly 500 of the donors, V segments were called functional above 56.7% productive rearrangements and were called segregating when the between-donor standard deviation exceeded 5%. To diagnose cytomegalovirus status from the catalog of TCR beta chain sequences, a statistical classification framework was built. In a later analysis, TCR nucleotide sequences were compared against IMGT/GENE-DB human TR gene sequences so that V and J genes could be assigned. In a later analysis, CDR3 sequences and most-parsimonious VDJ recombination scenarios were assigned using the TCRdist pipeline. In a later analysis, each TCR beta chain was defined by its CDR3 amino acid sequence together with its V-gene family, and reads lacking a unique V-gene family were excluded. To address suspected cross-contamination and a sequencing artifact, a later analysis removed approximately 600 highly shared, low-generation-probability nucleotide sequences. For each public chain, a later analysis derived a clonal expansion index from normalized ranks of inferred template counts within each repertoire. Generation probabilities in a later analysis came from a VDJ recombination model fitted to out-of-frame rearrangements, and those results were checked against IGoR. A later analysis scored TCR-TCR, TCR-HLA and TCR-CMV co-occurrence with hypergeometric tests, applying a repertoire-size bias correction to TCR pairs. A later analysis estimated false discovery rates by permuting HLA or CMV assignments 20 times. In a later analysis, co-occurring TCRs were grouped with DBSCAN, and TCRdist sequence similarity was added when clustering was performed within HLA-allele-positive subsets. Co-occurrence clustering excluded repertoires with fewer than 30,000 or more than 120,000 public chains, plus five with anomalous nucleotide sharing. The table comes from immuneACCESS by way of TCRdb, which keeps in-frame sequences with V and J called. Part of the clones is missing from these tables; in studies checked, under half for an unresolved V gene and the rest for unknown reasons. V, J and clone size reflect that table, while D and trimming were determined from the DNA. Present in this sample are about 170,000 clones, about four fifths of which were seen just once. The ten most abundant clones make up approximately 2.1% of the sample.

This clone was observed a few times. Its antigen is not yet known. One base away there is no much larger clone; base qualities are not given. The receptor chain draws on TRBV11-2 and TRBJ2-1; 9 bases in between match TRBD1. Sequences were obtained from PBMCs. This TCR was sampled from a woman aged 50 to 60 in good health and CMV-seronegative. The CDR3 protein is CASSPSLRTGVEQFF. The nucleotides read TGTGCCAGCAGCCCCTCGTTGAGGACAGGGGTTGAGCAGTTCTTC. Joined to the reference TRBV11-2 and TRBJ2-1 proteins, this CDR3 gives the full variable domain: EAGVAQSPRYKIIEKRQSVAFWCNPISGHATLYWYQQILGQGPKLLIQFQNNGVVDDSQLPKDRFSAERLKGVDSTLKIQPAKLEDSAVYLCASSPSLRTGVEQFFGPGTRLTVL.